The 20 T cell receptor beta chains in this list originate from one sample, sequenced in a study of T-cell reconstitution after alpha-beta-depleted transplantation in children. Library preparation (for TCRbeta) was performed with unique molecular identifiers. TCRdb fed the PCR reads into MiXCR, producing one record per CDR3 protein. The repertoire consists of just over 950,000 distinct CDR3 sequences, with roughly 29% occurring once and the leading ten covering over 25%. The specimen was PBMCs, mostly from graft donor cells, collected 360 days after TCRalphabeta/CD19-depleted stem cell transplant. All receptors come from a boy younger than two who had a stem cell transplant for SCID, so the T cells may come from the graft donor.

V usage is TRBV27 and J usage is TRBJ2-3; 11 nucleotides line up with TRBD2. V lost 2 bases, J lost 8 bases, and 9 bases stayed unmatched. Germline V CDR1 and CDR2: MNHEY, SMNVEV (reference sequence). The CDR3 has 16 residues. The CDR3 DNA is TGTGCCAGCAGTTTAGATAGCGGGGGGGCAATGGGTACGCAGTATTTT. It translates to CASSLDSGGAMGTQYF.

This chain connects TRBV25-1 to TRBJ2-7; a possible D gene is TRBD2 (5 bases). Trimming cost V 8 bases and J 6 bases, with 14 bases left between them. The CDR3 is made up of 12 amino acids. Germline CDR1 reads MGHDK; CDR2 reads SYGVNS. The CDR3 here is CASQRTLGEQYF. In DNA form, the CDR3 reads TGTGCCAGCCAGCGGACCCTAGGCGAGCAGTACTTC.

This clonotype was counted between two and nine times. The chain couples TRBV5-5 to TRBJ2-3, with a possible D match to TRBD2 (5 bases). Trimming pared 3 bases from V and 0 bases from J, leaving 11 bases between. The CDR3 runs 15 residues. From germline, CDR1 is SGHKS and CDR2 YYEKEE (reference sequence). The CDR3 DNA is TGTGCCAGCAGCTCGTCGGGGTTAAGCACAGATACGCAGTATTTT. It translates to CASSSSGLSTDTQYF.

This chain links TRBV10-2 with TRBJ2-7, with unresolved D. Germline CDR1 and CDR2: WSHSY and SAAADI. The CDR3 consists of 13 residues. V gave up 3 bases and J gave up 7 bases, with 13 bases separating them. DNA for the CDR3: TGCGCCAGCAGTGAAACAGCGTCTAGGGAGCAGTACTTC. As protein: CASSETASREQYF.

This clonotype was counted only a few times. This rearrangement joins TRBV7-2 to TRBJ2-1; 10 nucleotides line up with TRBD2. The V gene's germline CDR1 is SGHTA and CDR2 FQGNSA. The V and J ends lost 5 bases and 8 bases, in that order; junction bases with no gene match: 9. The CDR3 runs 15 residues. CDR3 in DNA: TGTGCCAGCAGCCCACACGGGACTAGCGAGGATGAGCAGTTCTTC. Amino acids: CASSPHGTSEDEQFF.

In this sample, this clonotype turned up a few times. CDR3 region: CASSQAVTGAYEQYF. The CDR3 DNA reads as TGCGCCAGCAGCCAAGCAGTCACAGGGGCATACGAGCAGTACTTC. The chain carries TRBV4-1 and TRBJ2-7; 7 nucleotides match TRBD1. V shed 1 base and J 4 bases; nucleotides not matched to a gene: 7. The CDR3 is made up of 15 amino acids. Germline V lookup: CDR1 MGHRA, CDR2 YSYEKL.

V is TRBV12-3 or TRBV12-4 and J is TRBJ2-5; 8 nucleotides agree with TRBD2. The J segment lost 5 bases and the V segment lost 8 bases, leaving 10 bases of the junction unmatched. There are 14 residues in the CDR3. CDR3 sequence (DNA): TGTGCCAGCCAAAGGAACGGGGGGGTGGAGACCCAGTACTTC. This translates into CASQRNGGVETQYF.

The gene calls are TRBV18 and TRBJ2-7, with 8 bases identical to TRBD2. Germline CDR1 and CDR2: KGHSH and LQKENI. Losses at the gene ends were 2 bases for V and 4 bases for J; bases not matched to a gene: 4. This CDR3 comprises 14 residues. CDR3 sequence: CASSPGRGAYEQYF. CDR3 DNA sequence: TGTGCCAGCTCACCAGGGCGGGGGGCTTACGAGCAGTACTTC.

The chain links TRBV15 to TRBJ1-2; D remains ambiguous. Trimming stripped 2 bases from V and 6 bases from J, with 13 bases between. The germline V gene encodes CDR1 LNHNV and CDR2 YYDKDF (reference sequence). This CDR3 spans 14 amino acids. CDR3 bases: TGTGCCACCAGCAGATTGAAGGGAGGGAATGGCTACACCTTC. As protein: CATSRLKGGNGYTF.

The CDR3: CSARRVSSGRNEKLFF. The CDR3, as DNA: TGCAGTGCTAGGAGGGTCTCAAGCGGTCGTAATGAAAAACTGTTTTTT. The rearrangement links TRBV20-1 to TRBJ1-4, with D uncertain. The CDR3 consists of 16 residues. Looked up from germline, CDR1 is DFQATT and CDR2 is SNEGSKA (reference sequence). Trimming stripped 3 bases from V and 4 bases from J, with 18 bases between.

J is TRBJ1-4 and V is TRBV9; tentative D call: TRBD1 (5 bases). CDR1 SGDLS and CDR2 YYNGEE come from the germline V gene. The V gene lost 3 bases and the J gene lost 4 bases, with 19 bases spanning the gap. The CDR3 sequence is 17 residues long. CDR3 DNA: TGTGCCAGCAGCGGACTTGACCGGGACCTATTTAATGAAAAACTGTTTTTT. This sequence encodes CASSGLDRDLFNEKLFF.

The chain employs TRBV5-5 and TRBJ1-5; the D gene is possibly TRBD1 (6 bases). The CDR3 runs to 15 residues. Germline V gene lookup returns CDR1 SGHKS and CDR2 YYEKEE (reference sequence). V shed 4 bases and J shed 3 bases, with 14 bases lying between them. DNA of the CDR3: TGTGCCAGCAGCCCAGGGGACACCGACAATCAGCCCCAGCATTTT. Amino acid sequence: CASSPGDTDNQPQHF. The whole variable domain, filled in from reference TRBV5-5 and TRBJ1-5, reads DAGVTQSPTHLIKTRGQQVTLRCSPISGHKSVSWYQQVLGQGPQFIFQYYEKEERGRGNFPDRFSARQFPNYSSELNVNALLLGDSALYLCASSPGDTDNQPQHFGDGTRLSIL.

This clonotype was picked up a small number of times. This chain joins TRBV7-9 and TRBJ2-3; the D gene is possibly TRBD2 (6 bases). The germline V and J ends were trimmed by 0 bases and 0 bases, with 13 bases remaining between them. The length of the CDR3 is 17 residues. The germline gives CDR1 SEHNR, CDR2 FQNEAQ (reference sequence). The CDR3 bases are TGTGCCAGCAGCTTAGCGGTCCTCCGGGAGAGCACAGATACGCAGTATTTT. This translates into CASSLAVLRESTDTQYF.

This clonotype was counted only a few times. The V gene is TRBV29-1, the J gene TRBJ2-5; D is possibly TRBD1 (6 bases). Germline-derived CDR1 and CDR2 are SQVTM and ANQGSEA. The CDR3 has 13 residues. V was trimmed by 5 bases and J by 5 bases, leaving 15 bases between them. This chain's CDR3 is CSVLRDTGETQYF. Here the CDR3 DNA reads TGCAGCGTTCTCCGGGACACTGGGGAGACCCAGTACTTC.

The chain uses TRBV4-1 and TRBJ1-3; TRBD1 is a possible D gene (5 bases). The CDR3 sequence is 16 residues long. The V end lost 3 bases, the J end lost 0 bases, and 12 bases lay between the germline ends. The germline V gene has CDR1 MGHRA and CDR2 YSYEKL. The CDR3 is CASSQFAGLSGNTIYF. The CDR3, as DNA: TGCGCCAGCAGCCAGTTCGCAGGGCTCTCTGGAAACACCATATATTTT.

In its sample, this clonotype was seen a few times. The V and J genes are TRBV5-1 and TRBJ1-1; a possible D gene is TRBD1 (5 bases). CDR1 SGHRS and CDR2 YFSETQ come from the germline V gene. Trimming took off 4 bases at V and 7 bases at J, with 26 bases between the two ends. This CDR3 has 17 residues. The CDR3, as DNA: TGCGCCAGCAGCCCCTTCGGGGCAGAGGGACCAGTTAATGAAGCTTTCTTT. It codes for CASSPFGAEGPVNEAFF. The whole variable domain, filled in from reference TRBV5-1 and TRBJ1-1, reads KAGVTQTPRYLIKTRGQQVTLSCSPISGHRSVSWYQQTPGQGLQFLFEYFSETQRNKGNFPGRFSGRQFSNSRSEMNVSTLELGDSALYLCASSPFGAEGPVNEAFFGQGTRLTVV.

This clonotype came up a few times. The chain has TRBV5-1 and TRBJ2-1, with D possibly TRBD2 on 5 matching bases. Trimming cost V 6 bases and J 8 bases, with 18 bases left between them. Germline-derived CDR1 and CDR2 are SGHRS and YFSETQ. The CDR3 is 14 amino acids. CDR3 sequence: CASTPRVSSHEQFF. The CDR3 DNA follows: TGCGCCAGCACCCCGAGGGTCTCCTCACATGAGCAGTTCTTC.

This chain joins TRBV7-3 and TRBJ2-3; 8 bases align to TRBD1. J lost 6 bases, V lost 4 bases, and 15 bases had no gene match. The germline V gene has CDR1 SGHTA and CDR2 FQGTGA. The CDR3 consists of 17 residues. The CDR3 DNA follows: TGTGCCAGCAGCTCCCCCGGACAGGGCGGGAAGAGCGATACGCAGTATTTT. It encodes CASSSPGQGGKSDTQYF.

V and J are TRBV7-6 and TRBJ1-2; the D is unclear. V lost 1 base and J lost 7, with 10 bases in between. Germline V gene lookup returns CDR1 SGHVS and CDR2 FNYEAQ. The CDR3 is made up of 13 amino acids. CDR3 region: CASSLGHSIGYTF. The CDR3 nucleotides are TGTGCCAGCAGCTTAGGGCATTCCATTGGCTACACCTTC.

A few counts support this clonotype. The chain combines TRBV25-1 with TRBJ2-3; D unclear. V was shortened by 1 base and J by 6 bases, with 11 bases between the two germline ends. CDR3 length: 14 amino acids. The germline gives CDR1 MGHDK, CDR2 SYGVNS. The CDR3 spells CASSESGVEDTQYF. The DNA for the CDR3 is TGTGCCAGCAGTGAATCCGGCGTGGAGGATACGCAGTATTTT. Combining the CDR3 with reference TRBV25-1 and TRBJ2-3 gives the whole variable domain EADIYQTPRYLVIGTGKKITLECSQTMGHDKMYWYQQDPGMELHLIHYSYGVNSTEKGDLSSESTVSRIRTEHFPLTLESARPSHTSQYLCASSESGVEDTQYFGPGTRLTVL.